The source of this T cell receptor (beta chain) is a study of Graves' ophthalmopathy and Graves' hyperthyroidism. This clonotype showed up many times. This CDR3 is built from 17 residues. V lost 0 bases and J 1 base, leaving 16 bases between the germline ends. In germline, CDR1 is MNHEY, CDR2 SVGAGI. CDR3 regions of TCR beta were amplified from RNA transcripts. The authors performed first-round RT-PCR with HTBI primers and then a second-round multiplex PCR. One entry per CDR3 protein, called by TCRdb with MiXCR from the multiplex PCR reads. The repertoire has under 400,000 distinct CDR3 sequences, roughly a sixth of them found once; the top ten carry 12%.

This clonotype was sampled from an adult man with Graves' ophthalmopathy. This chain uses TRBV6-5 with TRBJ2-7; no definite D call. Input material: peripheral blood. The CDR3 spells CASSYSNYLTQSYEQYF. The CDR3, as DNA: TGTGCCAGCAGTTACTCCAACTATTTGACACAATCCTACGAGCAGTACTTC.